This T cell receptor beta chain was documented in a study of cytomegalovirus exposure and HLA in healthy donors. Study-wide results and limits: Within an earlier analysis, most TCR beta V segments proved productive either about 87% or about 30% of the time. Later analysis revealed greater clonal expansion in HLA-associated TCR beta chains than in equally common others.

V lost 1 base to trimming and J lost 3 bases; unmatched junction nucleotides: 2. Germline CDR1 reads SGHVS; CDR2 reads FNYEAQ. CDR3 length equals 15 residues. A word on this clone: Its specificity is not known.

PCR amplification relied on 60 Vbeta primers (plus 13 Jbeta primers). Clones were sequenced by immunoSEQ multiplex PCR, and TCRdb holds only the in-frame ones, with some missing. The sample table sets out around 120,000 clones. The chain carries TRBV7-6 and TRBJ1-5; 8 nucleotides agree with TRBD1. This TCR was sampled from a man aged 18 to 30 in good health and CMV-seronegative. Sequencing input: PBMCs. This CDR3 reads CASSLGQGNNQPQHF. Written as DNA, the CDR3 is TGTGCCAGCAGCTTAGGACAGGGGAACAATCAGCCCCAGCATTTT.